The 18 T cell receptor beta chains below all came from one sample that was sequenced in a study of identical twins. Each CDR3 protein is one row after TCRdb ran MiXCR on the 5' RACE reads. The sample has 700,000 to 950,000 distinct CDR3 sequences, more than 9% seen once. This same sample was also taken into another study, of yellow fever vaccine responses in identical twins.

The source material was PBMCs. The receptors originated from a woman aged 18-35 years in good health.

The chain uses TRBV28 and TRBJ2-1; D assignment may be TRBD1 or TRBD2 (6 bases each). The CDR3 is 16 residues long. Germline lookup yields CDR1 MDHEN and CDR2 SYDVKM. Trimming removed 4 bases at V and 9 bases at J, with 22 bases between. CDR3 loop: CASSSQGGRSVGEQFF. In DNA, the CDR3 is TGTGCCAGCAGTTCCCAAGGGGGGCGAAGTGTTGGTGAGCAGTTCTTC.

The table lists this clonotype with a few counts. V usage is TRBV5-1 and J usage is TRBJ2-7; possibly TRBD2 for D (6 bases). The CDR3 length is 15 residues. V lost 1 base, J lost 0 bases, and 11 bases lay in between. Germline V gene data show CDR1 as SGHRS and CDR2 as YFSETQ. CDR3 sequence (DNA): TGCGCCAGCAGCTTGCGGCCCGGGAGCTCCTACGAGCAGTACTTC. Its protein product is CASSLRPGSSYEQYF.

This clonotype was seen more than once but under ten times. The V gene is TRBV6-2 or TRBV6-3, the J gene TRBJ2-2; D unclear. The CDR3 extends over 17 amino acids. Trimming removed 0 bases at V and 0 bases at J, with 11 bases between. The germline V gene has CDR1 MNHEY and CDR2 SVGEGT. This CDR3 reads CASSYSESYSNTGELFF. CDR3 nucleotides: TGTGCCAGCAGTTACTCGGAGTCATACTCGAACACCGGGGAGCTGTTTTTT.

This clonotype has just a few counts. The chain links TRBV6-5 to TRBJ2-1, with D possibly being TRBD1 or TRBD2 (5 bases each). Per germline, CDR1 MNHEY and CDR2 SVGAGI. The CDR3 is 13 amino acids. Trimming took 2 bases from V and 7 from J, leaving 9 bases between them. The CDR3 region is CASSYGGRNEQFF. CDR3 DNA: TGTGCCAGCAGTTACGGGGGAAGAAATGAGCAGTTCTTC.

This clonotype has only a few counts. The chain couples TRBV28 to TRBJ2-1; tentatively, D is TRBD1 or TRBD2 (5 bases each). Germline V gene sequence: CDR1 MDHEN, CDR2 SYDVKM. V lost 8 bases and J 6 bases, leaving 29 bases between the germline ends. The CDR3 is 18 residues long. CDR3 amino acids: CASREPGPPSRVANEQFF. The CDR3 DNA reads TGTGCCAGCCGGGAACCGGGACCCCCGTCACGGGTGGCCAATGAGCAGTTCTTC.

J is TRBJ1-2 and V is TRBV7-7; D is unresolved. CDR3 length: 12 residues. V was clipped by 8 bases and J by 4 bases, with 11 bases between them. Germline V gene sequence: CDR1 SSHAT, CDR2 FNYEAQ (reference sequence). The CDR3 DNA is TGTGCCAGCGCACGGTTAGGCTATGGCTACACCTTC. It specifies CASARLGYGYTF.

This clonotype was observed once. This chain uses TRBV12-5 with TRBJ2-7, with TRBD2 identical over 9 bases. In germline, CDR1 is LGHNT, CDR2 FRNRAP. CDR3 length: 19 residues. V shed 4 bases, J shed 3 bases, and the junction held 19 bases outside the gene matches. CDR3 nucleotide sequence: TGTGCTAGTGGTTCACCTACAAAGGGTAGCGGGAGTCAAGACTACGAGCAGTACTTC. Protein sequence: CASGSPTKGSGSQDYEQYF. The whole variable domain, remainder taken from reference TRBV12-5 and TRBJ2-7, is DARVTQTPRHKVTEMGQEVTMRCQPILGHNTVFWYRQTMMQGLELLAYFRNRAPLDDSGMPKDRFSAEMPDATLATLKIQPSEPRDSAVYFCASGSPTKGSGSQDYEQYFGPGTRLTVT.

This chain uses TRBV5-6 with TRBJ2-2; 8 bases line up with TRBD1. Germline-derived CDR1 and CDR2 are SGHDT and YYEEEE. J lost 6 bases, V lost 0 bases, and 4 bases had no gene match. This CDR3 contains 15 residues. CDR3 nucleotides: TGTGCCAGCAGCTTGGCGACGACAGGGGCCGGGGAGCTGTTTTTT. This encodes CASSLATTGAGELFF.

This clonotype was observed a few times. This rearrangement joins TRBV4-2 to TRBJ2-3; TRBD1 matches 12 bases. V was clipped by 1 base and J by 0 bases; unmatched bases: 2. This CDR3 spans 17 amino acids. Looked up from germline, CDR1 is LGHNA and CDR2 is YNFKEQ. CDR3 protein: CASSQVGTGGSTDTQYF. The CDR3, as DNA: TGTGCCAGCAGCCAAGTGGGGACAGGGGGCAGCACAGATACGCAGTATTTT.

This clonotype was recorded a few times. The chain is built from TRBV3-1 and TRBJ1-1; D uncertain. The germline gives CDR1 LGHDT, CDR2 YNNKEL (reference sequence). V lost 1 base to trimming and J lost 11 bases, with 17 bases between them. The CDR3 sequence is 14 residues long. The CDR3, as DNA: TGTGCCAGCAGCCAAGGGCAGCAGAACACTAGGGCTTTCTTT. It codes for CASSQGQQNTRAFF.

There are a few counts of this clonotype. V gene TRBV12-3 or TRBV12-4 combines with J gene TRBJ2-1, with D perhaps TRBD2 (5 bases). The CDR3 sequence is 15 residues long. V was trimmed by 3 bases and J by 0 bases, leaving 9 bases between them. The CDR3 nucleotides are TGTGCCAGCAGTTTTTTCGGGGACTCCTACAATGAGCAGTTCTTC. This gives the protein CASSFFGDSYNEQFF.

The chain carries TRBV6-5 and TRBJ1-1; the match to TRBD1 covers 8 bases. The CDR3 extends over 15 amino acids. Germline V gives CDR1 MNHEY, CDR2 SVGAGI. V shed 4 bases, J shed 0 bases, and the junction held 4 bases outside the gene matches. CDR3 bases: TGTGCCAGCAGTTTCCACAGGGGGTTGAACACTGAAGCTTTCTTT. The encoded protein is CASSFHRGLNTEAFF.

The CDR3 spells CASTFGESAFDIEQFF. The DNA of the CDR3 is TGCGCCAGCACGTTCGGGGAGTCGGCGTTTGACATTGAGCAGTTCTTC. The chain carries TRBV4-1 and TRBJ2-1; tentatively, D is TRBD2 (5 bases). This CDR3 has 16 amino acids. Trimming pared 7 bases from V and 9 bases from J, leaving 25 bases between. The germline V gene encodes CDR1 MGHRA and CDR2 YSYEKL.

This clonotype was counted ten times or more. The V call is TRBV10-3, the J call TRBJ2-1; 9 nucleotides agree with TRBD1. Germline-derived CDR1 and CDR2 are ENHRY and SYGVKD. This CDR3 is built from 18 residues. After removal of 0 bases from V and 0 bases from J, the junction contained 6 bases not matched to a gene. CDR3 bases: TGTGCCATCAGTGAGTCGTCGGGACAGGGAAGCTCCTACAATGAGCAGTTCTTC. It specifies CAISESSGQGSSYNEQFF.

The chain recombines TRBV9 with TRBJ1-2, with 10 nucleotides matching TRBD1. Germline V gene lookup returns CDR1 SGDLS and CDR2 YYNGEE. J was trimmed by 4 bases and V by 1 base; bases with no gene match: 4. There are 15 residues in the CDR3. This CDR3 is CASSVWDRGSYGYTF. CDR3 DNA: TGTGCCAGCAGCGTATGGGACAGGGGATCCTATGGCTACACCTTC.

This clonotype has only a few counts. J is TRBJ2-1 and V is TRBV3-1, with 8 bases lining up with TRBD2. This CDR3 has 14 amino acids. V was pared by 4 bases and J by 7 bases, with 6 bases of the junction left unmatched. Per germline, CDR1 LGHDT and CDR2 YNNKEL (reference sequence). Here the CDR3 reads CASSLSGKVNEQFF. In DNA, the CDR3 is TGTGCCAGCAGCCTTAGCGGGAAGGTGAATGAGCAGTTCTTC.

This clonotype was detected only a few times. This sequence joins TRBV12-3 or TRBV12-4 and TRBJ2-4; D remains unclear. CDR3 length equals 18 residues. Trimming took off 0 bases at V and 3 bases at J, with 18 bases between the two ends. The CDR3 protein is CASSLAESMSDGKNIQYF. The CDR3 nucleotides are TGTGCCAGCAGTTTAGCGGAGTCGATGTCGGACGGCAAAAACATTCAGTACTTC.

The chain couples TRBV4-1 to TRBJ2-5, with 9 bases identical to TRBD2. After removal of 1 base from V and 4 bases from J, the junction contained 4 bases not matched to a gene. The CDR3 extends over 15 amino acids. Looked up from germline, CDR1 is MGHRA and CDR2 is YSYEKL. The CDR3, as DNA: TGCGCCAGCAGCCAAGTAGCGGGAGTACCAGAGACCCAGTACTTC. It yields the protein CASSQVAGVPETQYF.